This is a list of T cell receptor beta chains from one sample in a study of cytomegalovirus exposure and HLA in healthy donors. The method was immunoSEQ multiplex PCR; TCRdb's version includes in-frame clones alone and lacks a portion of them. The data hold 90,000 to 100,000 clones, with over 75% observed a single time. Sequencing was performed on PBMCs. These receptors came from a man aged 45-60 years in good health and CMV-seronegative. Each CDR3 is given with its conserved first and last residue.

V gene: TRBV30; CDR3 length: 13; J gene: TRBJ1-2; CDR3 protein: CAWSEQGLGGYTF
V gene: TRBV4-1; CDR3 length: 18; J gene: TRBJ2-1; CDR3 protein: CASSRRTSEHFSYNEQFF
V gene: TRBV18; CDR3 length: 13; J gene: TRBJ2-7; CDR3 protein: CASSLNRDYEQYF
V gene: TRBV7-6; CDR3 length: 16; J gene: TRBJ2-6; CDR3 protein: CASSVTGGSGANVLTF
V gene: TRBV28; CDR3 length: 16; J gene: TRBJ2-3; CDR3 protein: CASRGGLAASTDTQYF
V gene: TRBV27; CDR3 length: 16; J gene: TRBJ2-2; CDR3 protein: CASSLFSGRAVGELFF
V gene: TRBV19; CDR3 length: 16; J gene: TRBJ2-5; CDR3 protein: CASSITTGAKGETQYF
V gene: TRBV13; CDR3 length: 17; J gene: TRBJ2-7; CDR3 protein: CASSEARTGQGGLEQYF
V gene: TRBV6-5; CDR3 length: 13; J gene: TRBJ2-5; CDR3 protein: CASSYRAGETQYF
V gene: TRBV27; CDR3 length: 15; J gene: TRBJ2-1; CDR3 protein: CASRARLAGSVEQFF
V gene: TRBV10-3; CDR3 length: 16; J gene: .; CDR3 protein: CAISGGQGAPLYEQYF
V gene: TRBV19; CDR3 length: 15; J gene: TRBJ2-1; CDR3 protein: CASSIAGTGVDEQFF
V gene: TRBV27; CDR3 length: 12; J gene: TRBJ2-7; CDR3 protein: CASSAGASEQYF
V gene: TRBV28; CDR3 length: 12; J gene: TRBJ1-2; CDR3 protein: CASRGQGEGYTF
V gene: TRBV7-2; CDR3 length: 14; J gene: TRBJ2-7; CDR3 protein: CASSFSSGTYEQYF